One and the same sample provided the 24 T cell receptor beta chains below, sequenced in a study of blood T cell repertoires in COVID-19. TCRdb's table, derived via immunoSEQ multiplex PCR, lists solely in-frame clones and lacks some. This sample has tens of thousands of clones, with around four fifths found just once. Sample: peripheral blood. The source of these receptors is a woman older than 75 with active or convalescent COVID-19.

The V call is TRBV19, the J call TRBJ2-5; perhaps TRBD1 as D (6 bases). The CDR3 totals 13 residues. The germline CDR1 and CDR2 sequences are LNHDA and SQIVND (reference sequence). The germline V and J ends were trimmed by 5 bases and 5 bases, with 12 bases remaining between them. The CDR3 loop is CASSSGAWETQYF. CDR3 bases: TGTGCCAGTAGTTCAGGGGCGTGGGAGACCCAGTACTTC.

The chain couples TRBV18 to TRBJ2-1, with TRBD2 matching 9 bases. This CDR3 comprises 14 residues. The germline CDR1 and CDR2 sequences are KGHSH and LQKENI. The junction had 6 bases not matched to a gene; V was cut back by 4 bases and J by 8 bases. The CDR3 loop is CASSRVSGSDEQFF. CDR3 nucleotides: TGTGCCAGCTCACGCGTTAGCGGGAGCGATGAGCAGTTCTTC.

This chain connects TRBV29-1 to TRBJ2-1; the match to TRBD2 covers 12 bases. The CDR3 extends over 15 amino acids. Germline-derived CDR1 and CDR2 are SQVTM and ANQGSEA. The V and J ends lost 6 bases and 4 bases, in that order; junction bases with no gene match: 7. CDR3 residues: CSVSFGLAGYNEQFF. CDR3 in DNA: TGCAGCGTGAGCTTTGGACTAGCGGGATACAATGAGCAGTTCTTC.

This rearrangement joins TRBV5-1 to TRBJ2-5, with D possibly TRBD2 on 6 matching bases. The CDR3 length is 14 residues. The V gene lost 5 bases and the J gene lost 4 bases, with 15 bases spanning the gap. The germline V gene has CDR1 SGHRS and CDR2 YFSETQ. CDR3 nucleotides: TGCGCCAGCAGGCCGGGACTTAGCACAGAGACCCAGTACTTC. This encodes CASRPGLSTETQYF. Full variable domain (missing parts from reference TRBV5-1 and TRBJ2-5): KAGVTQTPRYLIKTRGQQVTLSCSPISGHRSVSWYQQTPGQGLQFLFEYFSETQRNKGNFPGRFSGRQFSNSRSEMNVSTLELGDSALYLCASRPGLSTETQYFGPGTRLLVL.

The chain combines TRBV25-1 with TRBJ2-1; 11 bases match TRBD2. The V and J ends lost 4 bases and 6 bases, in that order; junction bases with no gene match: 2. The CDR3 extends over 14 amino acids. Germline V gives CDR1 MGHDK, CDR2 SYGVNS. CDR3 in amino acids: CASSASGRSNEQFF. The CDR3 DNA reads TGTGCCAGCAGTGCTAGCGGGAGGTCCAATGAGCAGTTCTTC.

The CDR3 region is CASSLELDYEQFF. DNA of the CDR3: TGTGCCAGCAGCTTAGAACTAGACTATGAGCAGTTCTTC. The genes are TRBV7-2 and TRBJ2-1; tentative D call: TRBD2 (5 bases). Trimming shortened V by 1 base and J by 8 bases, and 9 bases separated the two germline ends. Germline-derived CDR1 and CDR2 are SGHTA and FQGNSA. This CDR3 contains 13 residues.

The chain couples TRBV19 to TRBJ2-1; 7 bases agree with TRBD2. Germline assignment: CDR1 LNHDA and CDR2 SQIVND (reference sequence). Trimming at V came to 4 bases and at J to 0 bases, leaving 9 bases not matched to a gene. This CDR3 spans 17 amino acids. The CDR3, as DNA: TGTGCCAGTAGTACCGATAGCGGGTGGAGCTCCTACAATGAGCAGTTCTTC. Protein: CASSTDSGWSSYNEQFF.

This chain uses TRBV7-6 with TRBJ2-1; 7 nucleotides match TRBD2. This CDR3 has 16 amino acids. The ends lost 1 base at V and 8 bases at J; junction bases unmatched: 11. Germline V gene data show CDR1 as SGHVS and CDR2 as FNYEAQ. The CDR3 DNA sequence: TGTGCCAGCAGCTTAGGGGCGGGAGCCATGGGGTATGAGCAGTTCTTC. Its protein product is CASSLGAGAMGYEQFF. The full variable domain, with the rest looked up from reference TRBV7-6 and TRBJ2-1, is GAGVSQSPRYKVTKRGQDVALRCDPISGHVSLYWYRQALGQGPEFLTYFNYEAQQDKSGLPNDRFSAERPEGSISTLTIQRTEQRDSAMYRCASSLGAGAMGYEQFFGPGTRLTVL.

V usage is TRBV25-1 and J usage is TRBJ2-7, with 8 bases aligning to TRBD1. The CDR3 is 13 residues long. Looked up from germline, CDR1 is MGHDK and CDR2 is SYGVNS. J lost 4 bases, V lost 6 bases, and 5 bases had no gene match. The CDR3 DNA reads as TGTGCCAGCAGAGGACAGGGTACGTACGAGCAGTACTTC. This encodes CASRGQGTYEQYF.

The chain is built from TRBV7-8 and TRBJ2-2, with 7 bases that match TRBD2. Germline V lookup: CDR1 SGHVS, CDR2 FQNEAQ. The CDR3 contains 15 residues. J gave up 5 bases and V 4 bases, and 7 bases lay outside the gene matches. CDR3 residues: CASSSGGFLTGELFF. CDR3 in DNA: TGTGCCAGCAGCTCGGGAGGTTTTCTAACCGGGGAGCTGTTTTTT.

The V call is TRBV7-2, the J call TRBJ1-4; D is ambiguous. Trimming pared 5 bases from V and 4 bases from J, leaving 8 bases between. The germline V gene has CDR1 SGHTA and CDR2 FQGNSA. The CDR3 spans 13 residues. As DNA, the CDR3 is TGTGCCAGCAGCGCACAGAGTAATGAAAAACTGTTTTTT. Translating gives CASSAQSNEKLFF.

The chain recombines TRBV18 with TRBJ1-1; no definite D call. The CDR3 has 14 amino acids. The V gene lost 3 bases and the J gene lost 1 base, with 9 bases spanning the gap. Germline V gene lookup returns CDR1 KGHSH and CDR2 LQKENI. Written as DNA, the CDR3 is TGTGCCAGCTCACCGGAGGTGCCGAACACTGAAGCTTTCTTT. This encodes CASSPEVPNTEAFF.

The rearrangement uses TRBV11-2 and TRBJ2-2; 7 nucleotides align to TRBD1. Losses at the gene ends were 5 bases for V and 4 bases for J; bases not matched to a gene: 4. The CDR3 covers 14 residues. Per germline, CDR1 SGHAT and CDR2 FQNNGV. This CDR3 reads CASSLGTATGELFF. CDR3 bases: TGTGCCAGCAGCCTAGGGACAGCCACCGGGGAGCTGTTTTTT.

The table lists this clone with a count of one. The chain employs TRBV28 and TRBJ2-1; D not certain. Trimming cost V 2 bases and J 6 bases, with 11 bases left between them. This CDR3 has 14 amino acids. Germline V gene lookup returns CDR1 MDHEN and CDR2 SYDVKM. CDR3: CASSLGTGFNEQFF. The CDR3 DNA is TGTGCCAGCAGTTTAGGAACCGGGTTCAATGAGCAGTTCTTC.

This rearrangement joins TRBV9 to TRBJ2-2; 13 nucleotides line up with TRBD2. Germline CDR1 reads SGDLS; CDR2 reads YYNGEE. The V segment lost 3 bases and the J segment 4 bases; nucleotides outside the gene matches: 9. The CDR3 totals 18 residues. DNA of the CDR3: TGTGCCAGCAGCGGATCGACTAGCGGGAGGCCTTTCACCGGGGAGCTGTTTTTT. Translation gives CASSGSTSGRPFTGELFF.

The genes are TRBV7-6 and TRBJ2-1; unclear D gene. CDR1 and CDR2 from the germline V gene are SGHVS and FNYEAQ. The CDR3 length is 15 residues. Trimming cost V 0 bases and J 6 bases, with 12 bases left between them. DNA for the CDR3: TGTGCCAGCAGCTTAGCCTTAGCCCAGTCCAATGAGCAGTTCTTC. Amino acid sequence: CASSLALAQSNEQFF.

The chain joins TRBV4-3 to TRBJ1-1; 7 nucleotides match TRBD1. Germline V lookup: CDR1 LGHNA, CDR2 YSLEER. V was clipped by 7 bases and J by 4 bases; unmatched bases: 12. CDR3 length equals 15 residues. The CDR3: CASTAQGGAATEAFF. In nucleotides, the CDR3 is TGCGCCAGCACTGCCCAAGGGGGCGCCGCCACTGAAGCTTTCTTT.

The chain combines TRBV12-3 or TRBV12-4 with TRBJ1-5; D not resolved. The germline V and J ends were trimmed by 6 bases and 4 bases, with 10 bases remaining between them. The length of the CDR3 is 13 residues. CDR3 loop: CASRPDTNQPQHF. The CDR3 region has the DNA TGTGCCAGCAGACCCGACACGAATCAGCCCCAGCATTTT.

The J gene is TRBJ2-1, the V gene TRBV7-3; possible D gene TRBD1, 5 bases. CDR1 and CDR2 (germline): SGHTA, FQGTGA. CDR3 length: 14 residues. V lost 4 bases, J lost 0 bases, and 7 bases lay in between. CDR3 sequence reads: CASSSQGSYNEQFF. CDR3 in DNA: TGTGCCAGCAGCTCCCAGGGCTCCTACAATGAGCAGTTCTTC.

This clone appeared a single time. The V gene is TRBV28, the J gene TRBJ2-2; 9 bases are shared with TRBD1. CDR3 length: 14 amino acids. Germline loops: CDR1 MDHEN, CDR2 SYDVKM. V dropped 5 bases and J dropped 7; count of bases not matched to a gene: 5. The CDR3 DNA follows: TGTGCCAGCAGTCGACAGGGGGATGGCGGGGAGCTGTTTTTT. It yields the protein CASSRQGDGGELFF.

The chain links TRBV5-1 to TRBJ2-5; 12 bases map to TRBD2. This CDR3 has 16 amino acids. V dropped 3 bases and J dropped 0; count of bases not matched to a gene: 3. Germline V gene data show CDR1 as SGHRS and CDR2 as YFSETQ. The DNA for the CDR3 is TGCGCCAGCAGCTGGAGACTAGCGGGGGACCAAGAGACCCAGTACTTC. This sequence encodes CASSWRLAGDQETQYF.

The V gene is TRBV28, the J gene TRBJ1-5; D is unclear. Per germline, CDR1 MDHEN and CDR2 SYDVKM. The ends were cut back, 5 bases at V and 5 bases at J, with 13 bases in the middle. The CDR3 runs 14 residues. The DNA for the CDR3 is TGTGCCAGCAGTGAAAGCCTGGGAGATCAGCCCCAGCATTTT. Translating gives CASSESLGDQPQHF. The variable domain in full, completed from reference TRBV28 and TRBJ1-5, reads DVKVTQSSRYLVKRTGEKVFLECVQDMDHENMFWYRQDPGLGLRLIYFSYDVKMKEKGDIPEGYSVSREKKERFSLILESASTNQTSMYLCASSESLGDQPQHFGDGTRLSIL.

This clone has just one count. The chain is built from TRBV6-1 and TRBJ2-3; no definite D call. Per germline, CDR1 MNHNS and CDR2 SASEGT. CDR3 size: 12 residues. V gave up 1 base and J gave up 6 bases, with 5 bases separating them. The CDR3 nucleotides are TGTGCCAGCAGTGAAGATCGGGATACGCAGTATTTT. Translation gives CASSEDRDTQYF.

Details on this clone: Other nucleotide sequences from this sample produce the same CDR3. This CDR3 is CASSGSGNTEAFF. In DNA form, the CDR3 reads TGTGCCAGCAGTGGTTCAGGAAACACTGAAGCTTTCTTT. The rearrangement joins TRBV2 to TRBJ1-1; D not resolved. This CDR3 is 13 amino acids long. Germline V gene data show CDR1 as SNHLY and CDR2 as FYNNEI. V dropped 4 bases and J dropped 2 bases, with 8 bases sitting between them.